This T cell receptor (beta chain) was identified in a study of cytotoxic CD8 clonotypes in ibrutinib-treated CLL. Overall study: 24 partial and 2 complete responses; at median 68 months, 14 remitted, roughly 12 progressed. Median treatment time before response sampling was roughly twelve months, range 6 to 36.

This clone turned up a few times. Sequenced by immunoSEQ multiplex PCR; TCRdb stores in-frame clones only, minus some. The sample consists of 25,000 or so clones, approximately 62% of them appearing once. V lost 6 bases and J lost 6; bases outside the gene matches: 10. The CDR3 is made up of 16 amino acids. Germline assignment: CDR1 ENHRY and CDR2 SYGVKD. Sequenced material: PBMCs, taken before ibrutinib treatment. This clonotype was obtained from a human donor with chronic lymphocytic leukemia. The rearrangement uses TRBV10-3 and TRBJ2-1, with 11 bases fitting TRBD2. CDR3 loop: CAIRASGGPKTNEQFF. The CDR3 DNA reads TGTGCCATCAGGGCTAGCGGGGGGCCGAAGACCAATGAGCAGTTCTTC.